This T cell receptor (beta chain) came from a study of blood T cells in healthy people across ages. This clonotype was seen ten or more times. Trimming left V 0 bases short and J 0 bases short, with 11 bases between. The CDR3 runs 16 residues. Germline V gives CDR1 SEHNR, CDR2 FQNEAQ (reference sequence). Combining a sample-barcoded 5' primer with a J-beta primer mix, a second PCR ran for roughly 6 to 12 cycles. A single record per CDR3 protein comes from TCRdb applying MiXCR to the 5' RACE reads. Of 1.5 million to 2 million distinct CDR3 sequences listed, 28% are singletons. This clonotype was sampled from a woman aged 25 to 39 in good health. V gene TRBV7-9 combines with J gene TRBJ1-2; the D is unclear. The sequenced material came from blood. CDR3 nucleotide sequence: TGTGCCAGCAGCTTAGCGGGTTTGGCAGCTAACTATGGCTACACCTTC. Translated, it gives CASSLAGLAANYGYTF.